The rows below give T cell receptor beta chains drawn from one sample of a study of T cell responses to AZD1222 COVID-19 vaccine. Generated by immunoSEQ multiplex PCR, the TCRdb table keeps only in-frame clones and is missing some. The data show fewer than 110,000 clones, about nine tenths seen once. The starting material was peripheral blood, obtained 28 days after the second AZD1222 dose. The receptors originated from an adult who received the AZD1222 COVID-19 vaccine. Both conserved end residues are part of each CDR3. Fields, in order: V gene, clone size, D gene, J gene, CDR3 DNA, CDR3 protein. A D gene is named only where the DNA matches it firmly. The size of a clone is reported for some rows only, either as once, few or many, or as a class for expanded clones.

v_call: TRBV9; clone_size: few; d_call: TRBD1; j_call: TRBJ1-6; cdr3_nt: TGTGCCAGCACCGGGACAGGGGGAGGATCACCCCTCCACTTT; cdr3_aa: CASTGTGGGSPLHF
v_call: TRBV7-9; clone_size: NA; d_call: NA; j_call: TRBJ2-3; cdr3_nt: TGTGCCAGCAGCGTTAATCAGGCGAAAGATACGCAGTATTTT; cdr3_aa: CASSVNQAKDTQYF
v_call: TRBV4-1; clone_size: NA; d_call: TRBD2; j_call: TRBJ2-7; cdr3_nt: TGCGCCAGCAGCCAAGATCCCCCTAGCGGGAGAATACGCTCCTACGAGCAGTACTTC; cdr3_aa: CASSQDPPSGRIRSYEQYF
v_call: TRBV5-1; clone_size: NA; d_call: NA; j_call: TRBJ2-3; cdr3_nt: TGCGCCAGCAGCTTTGGAGCCCTGGGCACAGATACGCAGTATTTT; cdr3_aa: CASSFGALGTDTQYF
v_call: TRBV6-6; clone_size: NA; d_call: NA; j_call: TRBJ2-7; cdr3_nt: TGTGCCAGCAGTTACTCGTGGGAGCAGTACTTC; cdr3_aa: CASSYSWEQYF
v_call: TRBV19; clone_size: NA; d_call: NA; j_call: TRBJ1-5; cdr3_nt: TGTGCCAGTAGTATACGACCCTCTAGCAATCAGCCCCAGCATTTT; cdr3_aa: CASSIRPSSNQPQHF
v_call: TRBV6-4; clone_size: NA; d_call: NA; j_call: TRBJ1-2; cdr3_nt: TGTGCCAGCAGTGATGGTGGTCGCTATGGCTACACCTTC; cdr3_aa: CASSDGGRYGYTF
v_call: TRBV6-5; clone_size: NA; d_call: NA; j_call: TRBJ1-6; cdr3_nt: TGTGCCAGCAAATCCTTCGGGAATAATTCACCCCTCCACTTT; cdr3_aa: CASKSFGNNSPLHF
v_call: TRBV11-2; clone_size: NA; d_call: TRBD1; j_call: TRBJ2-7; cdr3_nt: TGTGCCAGCAGCTTCGGACAGGGAGGACTATCTACCTACGAGCAGTACTTC; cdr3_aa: CASSFGQGGLSTYEQYF
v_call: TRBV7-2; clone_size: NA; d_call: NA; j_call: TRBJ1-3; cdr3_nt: TGTGCCAGCAGGTCACCTGGCTCTGGAAACACCATATATTTT; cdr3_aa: CASRSPGSGNTIYF